This T cell receptor beta chain was sequenced for a study of shared clonotypes between healthy human individuals. Produced via immunoSEQ multiplex PCR; TCRdb's table is partial and in-frame only. This sample has around 83,000 clones, with about 64% found just once. J was trimmed by 2 bases and V by 2 bases; bases with no gene match: 2. CDR1 is MNHEY and CDR2 is SMNVEV in the germline V gene (reference sequence). CDR3 length equals 14 residues. This clone was counted once. This sequence joins TRBV27 and TRBJ2-7, with TRBD2 matching 8 bases. The sequencing sample was made of memory CD8+ T cells sorted from blood. The subset is: CD45RO+ cells pooled with CCR7-negative TemRA cells. This clonotype originated in a man aged 25 to 40 in good health. CDR3 nucleotides: TGTGCCAGCAGTTTAACTAGCGGCGCCTACGAGCAGTACTTC. Its translation is CASSLTSGAYEQYF.